Following are 5 T cell receptor beta chains from one sample sequenced in a study of blood T cell repertoires in COVID-19. Profiling relied on immunoSEQ multiplex PCR, and the TCRdb table lists in-frame clones only, not all of them. Of about 300,000 clones listed, around 90% are singletons. The sample taken for sequencing was peripheral blood. The receptors stem from a woman aged 25 to 45 with COVID-19, enrolled during active disease.

Comment on this clone: Other DNA sequences within the sample encode an identical CDR3. This chain connects TRBV29-1 to TRBJ1-3; D call uncertain. Per germline, CDR1 SQVTM and CDR2 ANQGSEA. V lost 4 bases and J 2 bases, leaving 9 bases between the germline ends. The length of the CDR3 is 13 residues. CDR3 amino acids: CSVGRGTGNTIYF. In nucleotides, the CDR3 is TGCAGCGTTGGTCGGGGTACTGGAAACACCATATATTTT.

The gene calls are TRBV6-5 and TRBJ1-1, with D possibly TRBD1 on 5 matching bases. V shed 5 bases and J shed 1 base, with 11 bases lying between them. The CDR3 has 14 residues. Germline V gene sequence: CDR1 MNHEY, CDR2 SVGAGI. Here the CDR3 reads CASSPMTENTEAFF. The CDR3 nucleotides read TGTGCCAGCAGTCCAATGACAGAGAACACTGAAGCTTTCTTT.

V usage is TRBV5-4 and J usage is TRBJ2-5; 8 bases are a match to TRBD2. This CDR3 contains 16 residues. The germline CDR1 and CDR2 sequences are SGHNT and YYREEE (reference sequence). J was trimmed by 5 bases and V by 0 bases; bases with no gene match: 9. Written as DNA, the CDR3 is TGTGCCAGCAGCTTGGAAGGGACTAGAGTGGGGGAGACCCAGTACTTC. Residues: CASSLEGTRVGETQYF. The complete variable domain, with remaining parts taken from reference TRBV5-4 and TRBJ2-5, reads ETGVTQSPTHLIKTRGQQVTLRCSSQSGHNTVSWYQQALGQGPQFIFQYYREEENGRGNFPPRFSGLQFPNYSSELNVNALELDDSALYLCASSLEGTRVGETQYFGPGTRLLVL.

This chain uses TRBV6-1 with TRBJ1-4; possible D gene TRBD1, 6 bases. The CDR3 sequence is 14 residues long. Germline values: CDR1 MNHNS, CDR2 SASEGT. Trimming left V 1 base short and J 7 bases short, with 10 bases between. The CDR3 reads CASSEGGGGEKLFF. The CDR3 region has the DNA TGTGCCAGCAGTGAAGGGGGAGGGGGTGAAAAACTGTTTTTT.

V and J are TRBV6-1 and TRBJ2-7; 14 positions agree with TRBD2. The CDR3 has 17 residues. V was clipped by 4 bases and J by 1 base; unmatched bases: 6. CDR1 and CDR2 (germline): MNHNS, SASEGT. The CDR3 protein is CASSGTSGRWGSYEQYF. DNA for the CDR3: TGTGCCAGCAGTGGGACTAGCGGGAGGTGGGGGTCCTACGAGCAGTACTTC.